This is a list of T cell receptor beta chains from one sample in a study of T cell changes during pregnancy in multiple sclerosis. Repertoires were generated with immunoSEQ multiplex PCR, while TCRdb's copy carries only in-frame clones and drops some. The data hold under 40,000 clones, with approximately 90% observed a single time. Sequences were derived from CD8+ T cells from peripheral blood mononuclear cells, sampled before pregnancy. All receptors come from a female donor with multiple sclerosis, enrolled in a pregnancy study. Both conserved end residues are part of each CDR3. A D gene is named only where the DNA matches it firmly. The listing skips clone size in some rows; elsewhere it reads once, few, many or a size class.

clone_size j_call v_call d_call cdr3_nt cdr3_aa
- TRBJ1-2 TRBV10-3 TRBD1 TGTGCCATCAGTGAGTCCTCAGGGGGAAAGCATGGCTACACCTTC CAISESSGGKHGYTF
- TRBJ2-1 TRBV4-1 TRBD2 TGCGCCAGCAGCCAAGCGGGGGCTAGCGGGATACAGGAGCAGTTCTTC CASSQAGASGIQEQFF
- TRBJ1-1 TRBV6-5 - TGTGCCAGCAGCTCACGGGAGTATGAAGCTTTCTTT CASSSREYEAFF
- TRBJ1-2 TRBV29-1 - TGCAGCGTTGAAGTAGCAAGGGGCGATGGCTACACCTTC CSVEVARGDGYTF
- TRBJ2-7 TRBV4-1 TRBD2 TGCGCCAGCAGCCAAGATGGGTCTAGCGGGATCCTTGTGGAACCCTACGAGCAGTACTTC CASSQDGSSGILVEPYEQYF
- TRBJ1-6 TRBV7-9 - TGTGCCAGCAGCCCAGGGTCCTCACCCCTCCACTTT CASSPGSSPLHF
- TRBJ2-7 TRBV7-6 TRBD1 TGTGCCAGCAGTTCCGGGACAGGGGCCTACGAGCAGTACTTC CASSSGTGAYEQYF
once TRBJ2-6 TRBV4-3 - TGCGCCAGCAGCCAAGATATGAGCTCTGGGGCCAACGTCCTGACTTTC CASSQDMSSGANVLTF
- TRBJ2-7 TRBV29-1 TRBD1 TGCAGCGTTGAAAGACAGGGCTACGAGCAGTACTTC CSVERQGYEQYF
few TRBJ2-7 TRBV4-3 - TGCGCCAGCAGCCAAGATGGAACTAGCTACGAGCAGTACTTC CASSQDGTSYEQYF
- TRBJ2-7 TRBV6-6 TRBD1 TGTGCCAGCAGTCTCCGACAGGGTGGCTACGAGCAGTACTTC CASSLRQGGYEQYF
- TRBJ1-1 TRBV6-5 - TGTGCCAGCAGCCGGGGGAGTAACACTGAAGCTTTCTTT CASSRGSNTEAFF
- TRBJ2-1 TRBV9 - TGTGCCAGCAGCGTAGTCGGGAGTGCCCACAATGAGCAGTTCTTC CASSVVGSAHNEQFF
- TRBJ2-1 TRBV27 TRBD2 TGTGCCAGCAGTTTAGCGGCTAGCGGGGACAATGAGCAGTTCTTC CASSLAASGDNEQFF
- TRBJ2-7 TRBV2 - TGTGCCAGCAGCGCCATCACGGTGGCCTACGAGCAGTACTTC CASSAITVAYEQYF
- TRBJ2-5 TRBV6-5 TRBD2 TGTGCCAGCAGTTACCTAGCGGGAGAGACCCAGTACTTC CASSYLAGETQYF
- TRBJ2-5 TRBV4-3 TRBD2 TGCGCCAGCAGCCAAGGAACTAGCGGGCTGCAAGAGACCCAGTACTTC CASSQGTSGLQETQYF
- TRBJ1-5 TRBV7-8 - TGTGCCAGCAGCTTAGCAGACAGCCCTGGTAGCAATCAGCCCCAGCATTTT CASSLADSPGSNQPQHF
- TRBJ1-2 TRBV7-8 TRBD1 TGTGCCAGCAGCGCGGGACAGAAGTATGGCTACACCTTC CASSAGQKYGYTF
medium-sized TRBJ1-2 TRBV7-9 - TGTGCCAGCAGCTTAGGTGGGCCCGGCCATGGCTACACCTTC CASSLGGPGHGYTF
- TRBJ1-1 TRBV6-5 TRBD1 TGTGCCAGCAGCAGGACAGGGCCGGACACTGAAGCTTTCTTT CASSRTGPDTEAFF
- TRBJ1-1 TRBV29-1 - TGCAGCGTTTGCGAGGAGATGAACACTGAAGCTTTCTTT CSVCEEMNTEAFF
- TRBJ1-2 TRBV9 - TGTGCCAGCAGCGTAGGGGAGGATAAGGACTATGGCTACACCTTC CASSVGEDKDYGYTF
- TRBJ2-7 TRBV6-1 TRBD2 TGTGCCAGCAGTGCCGGACTAGATTCCTACGAGCAGTACTTC CASSAGLDSYEQYF
- TRBJ2-2 TRBV5-6 TRBD2 TGTGCCAGCAGCTTAAAAAGCGGGACGAACACCGGGGAGCTGTTTTTT CASSLKSGTNTGELFF
few TRBJ1-1 TRBV27 - TGTGCCAGCAGCCTCTTCAGTCTAGCTTTCTTT CASSLFSLAFF
- TRBJ1-4 TRBV2 - TGTGCCAGCAGTGAAGAGGCTTCAAGCGGTGAAAAACTGTTTTTT CASSEEASSGEKLFF
- TRBJ1-4 TRBV7-8 TRBD1 TGTGCCAGCAGCCGACTCACAGGGGATGAAAAACTGTTTTTT CASSRLTGDEKLFF
- TRBJ1-4 TRBV7-9 - TGTGCCAGCAGCTCAGGATTCAATGAAAAACTGTTTTTT CASSSGFNEKLFF
- TRBJ1-2 TRBV18 TRBD1 TGTGCCAGCTCACGCTTGACAGGGGAGGGCTACACCTTC CASSRLTGEGYTF
- TRBJ1-1 TRBV4-3 - TGCGCCAGCAGCCAAGATTTGAAGGTACAGGGTTGGTGGAACACTGAAGCTTTCTTT CASSQDLKVQGWWNTEAFF